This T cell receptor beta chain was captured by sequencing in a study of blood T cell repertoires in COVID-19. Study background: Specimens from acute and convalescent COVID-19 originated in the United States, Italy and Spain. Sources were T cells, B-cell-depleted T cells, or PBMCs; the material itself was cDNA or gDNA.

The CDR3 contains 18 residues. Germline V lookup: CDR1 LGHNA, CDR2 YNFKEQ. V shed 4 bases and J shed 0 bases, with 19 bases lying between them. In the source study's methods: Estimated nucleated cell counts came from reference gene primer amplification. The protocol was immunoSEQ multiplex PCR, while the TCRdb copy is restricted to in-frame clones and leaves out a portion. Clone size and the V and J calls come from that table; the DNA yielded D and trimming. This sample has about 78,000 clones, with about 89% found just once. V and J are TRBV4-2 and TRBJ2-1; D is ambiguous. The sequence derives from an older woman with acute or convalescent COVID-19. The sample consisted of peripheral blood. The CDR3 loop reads CASSPQDTSSSSYNEQFF. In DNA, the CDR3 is TGTGCCAGCAGCCCACAAGACACTTCGTCGAGCTCCTACAATGAGCAGTTCTTC.